What follows is one TCR beta chain and its context. Per the authors' pipeline: Estimation of nucleated cell counts relied on the amplification of reference gene primers. Assay used: immunoSEQ multiplex PCR; TCRdb lists only in-frame clones, some missing. V and J calls plus clone size are reproduced from that table; the DNA served to infer D and trimming. This sample has 250,000 to 300,000 clones, with 65% to 90% found just once. This sample stems from a study of blood T cell repertoires in COVID-19. The overall study: Sites across the United States, Italy and Spain contributed samples from acute and convalescent COVID-19. In each case, the material was cDNA or gDNA derived from T cells, B-cell-depleted T cells, or PBMCs.

The CDR3 loop spans 16 amino acids. Sequencing used peripheral blood. The sequence was obtained from a man in his forties or fifties with active or convalescent COVID-19. V and J are TRBV21-1 and TRBJ1-2. TRBV21-1 is deemed a pseudogene. This chain's CDR3 is CASMGTDGSYNYGYTF. CDR3 nucleotide sequence: TGTGCCAGCATGGGGACGGACGGGAGCTATAACTATGGCTACACCTTC.